This T cell receptor (beta chain) comes out of a study of blood T cell repertoires in COVID-19. Looking at the study overall: The cDNA or gDNA used as material had been derived from T cells, B-cell-depleted T cells, or PBMCs.

As handled by the study authors: For nucleated cells, counts were estimated from reference gene primer amplification. Measured with immunoSEQ multiplex PCR; TCRdb has only the in-frame clones, and not every one. V, J and clone size were drawn from that table, and D and trimming were deduced from the DNA. The sample lists around 45,000 clones, around nine tenths seen once, with roughly 15% in the top ten. The CDR3 is made up of 15 amino acids. V lost 6 bases to trimming and J lost 4 bases; unmatched junction nucleotides: 10. In germline, CDR1 is SNHLY, CDR2 FYNNEI. V and J are TRBV2 and TRBJ1-2, with 8 bases identical to TRBD1. This receptor was taken from a man aged 55 to 69 with active or convalescent COVID-19. Sequenced: peripheral blood. This CDR3 reads CASSLTQGAPYGYTF. The CDR3 bases are TGTGCCAGCAGCCTAACCCAGGGGGCTCCCTATGGCTACACCTTC.